Reported below is one T cell receptor beta chain. These data originate in a study of early T cells in non-severe SARS-CoV-2 infection. Whole-study context: Sequencing of bulk RNA from unsorted whole blood was done, without chain pairing.

V lost 1 base, J lost 4 bases, and 15 bases lay in between. Germline V gives CDR1 MDHEN, CDR2 SYDVKM. The CDR3 totals 16 residues. Attachment of unique molecular identifiers was made to individual cDNA molecules. TCRdb passed the 5' RACE reads through MiXCR, listing each CDR3 protein once. The sample includes roughly 52,000 distinct CDR3 sequences, around 7% of them seen just once. This chain links TRBV28 with TRBJ2-3; tentatively, D is TRBD2 (6 bases). The receptor was derived from an adult who was a healthcare worker with PCR-confirmed SARS-CoV-2 infection or an uninfected control (not recorded which). Sample: whole blood, taken at baseline. The CDR3 sequence: CASSLFGGKGSDTQYF. CDR3 DNA: TGTGCCAGCAGTTTATTTGGAGGGAAGGGATCAGATACGCAGTATTTT.